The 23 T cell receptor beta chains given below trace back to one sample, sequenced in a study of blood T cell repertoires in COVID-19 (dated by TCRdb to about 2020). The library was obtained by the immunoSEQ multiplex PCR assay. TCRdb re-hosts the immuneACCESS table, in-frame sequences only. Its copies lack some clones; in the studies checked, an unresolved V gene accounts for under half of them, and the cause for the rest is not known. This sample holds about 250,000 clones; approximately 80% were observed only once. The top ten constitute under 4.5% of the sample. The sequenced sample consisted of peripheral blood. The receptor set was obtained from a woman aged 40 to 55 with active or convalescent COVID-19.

The CDR3 is CASSLGGRADEQYF. CDR3 in DNA: TGTGCCAGCAGCTTAGGGGGCCGGGCTGACGAGCAGTACTTC. V gene TRBV7-2 combines with J gene TRBJ2-7; TRBD1 is a possible D gene (5 bases). Germline values: CDR1 SGHTA, CDR2 FQGNSA. CDR3 length equals 14 residues. V shed 1 base and J shed 5 bases, with 12 bases lying between them.

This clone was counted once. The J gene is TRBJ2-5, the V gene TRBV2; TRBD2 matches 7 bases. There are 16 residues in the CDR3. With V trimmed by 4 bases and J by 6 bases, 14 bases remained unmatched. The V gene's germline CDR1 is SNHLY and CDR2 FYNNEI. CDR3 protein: CASSGGGGGPQKTQYF. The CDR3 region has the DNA TGTGCCAGCAGTGGAGGAGGCGGGGGTCCACAAAAGACCCAGTACTTC. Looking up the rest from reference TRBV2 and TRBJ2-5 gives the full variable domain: EPEVTQTPSHQVTQMGQEVILRCVPISNHLYFYWYRQILGQKVEFLVSFYNNEISEKSEIFDDQFSVERPDGSNFTLKIRSTKLEDSAMYFCASSGGGGGPQKTQYFGPGTRLLVL.

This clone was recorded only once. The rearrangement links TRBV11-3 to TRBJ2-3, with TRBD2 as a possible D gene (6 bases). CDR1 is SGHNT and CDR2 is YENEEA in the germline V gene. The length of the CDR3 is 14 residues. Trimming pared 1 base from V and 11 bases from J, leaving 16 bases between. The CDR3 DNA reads TGTGCCAGCAGCTTAGTAGGATCCGGGGAGGTGCAGTATTTT. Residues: CASSLVGSGEVQYF.

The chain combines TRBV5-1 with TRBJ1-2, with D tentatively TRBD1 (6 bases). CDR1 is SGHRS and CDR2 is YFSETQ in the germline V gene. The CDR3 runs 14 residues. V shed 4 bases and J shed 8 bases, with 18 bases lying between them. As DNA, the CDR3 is TGCGCCAGCAGCCCCGAAGGGCAGGGGATGGGCTACACCTTC. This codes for CASSPEGQGMGYTF.

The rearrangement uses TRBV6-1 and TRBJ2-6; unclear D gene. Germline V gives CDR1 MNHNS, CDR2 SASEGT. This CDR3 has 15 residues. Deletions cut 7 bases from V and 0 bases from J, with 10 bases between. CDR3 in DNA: TGTGCCAGCACCCCTTCCCTCTCTGGGGCCAACGTCCTGACTTTC. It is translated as CASTPSLSGANVLTF.

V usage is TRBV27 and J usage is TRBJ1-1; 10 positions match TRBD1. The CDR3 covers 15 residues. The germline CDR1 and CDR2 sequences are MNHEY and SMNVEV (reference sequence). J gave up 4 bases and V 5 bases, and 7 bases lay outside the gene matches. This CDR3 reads CASSPQGTGVTEAFF. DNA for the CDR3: TGTGCCAGCAGTCCCCAAGGGACAGGGGTCACTGAAGCTTTCTTT.

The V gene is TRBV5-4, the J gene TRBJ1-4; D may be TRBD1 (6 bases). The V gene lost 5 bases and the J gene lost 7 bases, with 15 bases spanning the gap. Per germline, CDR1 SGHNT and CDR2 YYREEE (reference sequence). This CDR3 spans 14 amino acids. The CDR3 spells CASSRGGALEKLFF. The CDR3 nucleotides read TGTGCCAGCAGTCGTGGGGGGGCGCTTGAAAAACTGTTTTTT.

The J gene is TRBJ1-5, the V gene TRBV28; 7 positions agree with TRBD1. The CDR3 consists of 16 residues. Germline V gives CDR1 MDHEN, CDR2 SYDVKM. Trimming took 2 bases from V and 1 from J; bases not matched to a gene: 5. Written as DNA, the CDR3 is TGTGCCAGCAGTTTAGGAGACAGGGTGAGCAATCAGCCCCAGCATTTT. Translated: CASSLGDRVSNQPQHF.

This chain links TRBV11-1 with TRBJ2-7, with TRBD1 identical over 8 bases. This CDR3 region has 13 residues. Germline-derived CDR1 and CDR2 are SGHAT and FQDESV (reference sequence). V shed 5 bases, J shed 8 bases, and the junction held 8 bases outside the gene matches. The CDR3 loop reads CASSLLRTGKQYF. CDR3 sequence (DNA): TGTGCCAGCAGCCTCCTAAGGACAGGGAAGCAGTACTTC.

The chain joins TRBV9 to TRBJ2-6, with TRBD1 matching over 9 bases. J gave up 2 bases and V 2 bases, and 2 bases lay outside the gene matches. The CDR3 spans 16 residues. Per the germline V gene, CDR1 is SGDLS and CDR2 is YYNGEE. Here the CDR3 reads CASSVTGGPGANVLTF. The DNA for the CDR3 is TGTGCCAGCAGCGTTACAGGGGGCCCTGGGGCCAACGTCCTGACTTTC.

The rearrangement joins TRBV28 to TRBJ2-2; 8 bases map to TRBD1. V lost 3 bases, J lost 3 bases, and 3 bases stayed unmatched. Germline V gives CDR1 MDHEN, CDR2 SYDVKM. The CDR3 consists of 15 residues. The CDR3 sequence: CASSLGQEHTGELFF. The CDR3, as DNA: TGTGCCAGCAGTTTGGGACAGGAACACACCGGGGAGCTGTTTTTT.

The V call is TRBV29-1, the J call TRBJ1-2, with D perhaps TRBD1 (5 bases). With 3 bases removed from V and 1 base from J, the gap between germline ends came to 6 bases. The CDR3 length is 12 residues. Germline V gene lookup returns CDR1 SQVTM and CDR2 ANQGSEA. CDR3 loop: CSVEDINYGYTF. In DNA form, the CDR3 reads TGCAGCGTTGAGGACATTAACTATGGCTACACCTTC.

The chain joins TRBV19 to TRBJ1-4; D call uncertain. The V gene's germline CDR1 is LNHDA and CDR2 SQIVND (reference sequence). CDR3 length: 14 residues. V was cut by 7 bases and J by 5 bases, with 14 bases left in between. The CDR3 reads CASTTSRENEKLFF. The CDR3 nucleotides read TGTGCCAGTACCACCTCCCGGGAAAATGAAAAACTGTTTTTT.

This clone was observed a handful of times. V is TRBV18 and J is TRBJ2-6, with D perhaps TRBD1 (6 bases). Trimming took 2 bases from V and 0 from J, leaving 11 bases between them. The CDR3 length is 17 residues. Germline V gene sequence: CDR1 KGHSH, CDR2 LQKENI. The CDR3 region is CASSPKTGNSGANVLTF. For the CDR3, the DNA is TGTGCCAGCTCACCAAAGACAGGAAACTCTGGGGCCAACGTCCTGACTTTC. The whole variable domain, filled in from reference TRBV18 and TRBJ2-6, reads NAGVMQNPRHLVRRRGQEARLRCSPMKGHSHVYWYRQLPEEGLKFMVYLQKENIIDESGMPKERFSAEFPKEGPSILRIQQVVRGDSAAYFCASSPKTGNSGANVLTFGAGSRLTVL.

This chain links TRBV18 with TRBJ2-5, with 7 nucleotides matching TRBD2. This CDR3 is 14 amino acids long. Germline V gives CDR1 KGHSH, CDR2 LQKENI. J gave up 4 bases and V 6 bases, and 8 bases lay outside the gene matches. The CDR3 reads CASSHRTSPETQYF. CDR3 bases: TGTGCCAGCTCCCACAGGACTAGTCCAGAGACCCAGTACTTC.

CDR3 sequence (DNA): TGTGCCAGCAGCCCGCCCACAAGGAACACTGAAGCTTTCTTT. Its protein product is CASSPPTRNTEAFF. V usage is TRBV6-5 and J usage is TRBJ1-1; D unclear. This CDR3 is 14 amino acids long. Germline-derived CDR1 and CDR2 are MNHEY and SVGAGI. Trimming left V 6 bases short and J 1 base short, with 12 bases between.

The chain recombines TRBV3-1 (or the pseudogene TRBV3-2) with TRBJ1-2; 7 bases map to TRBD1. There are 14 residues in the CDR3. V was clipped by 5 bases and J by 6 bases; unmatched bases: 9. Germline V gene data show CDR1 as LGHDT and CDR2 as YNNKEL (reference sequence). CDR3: CASSWWTGEDGYTF. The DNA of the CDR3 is TGTGCCAGCAGCTGGTGGACAGGCGAGGATGGCTACACCTTC.

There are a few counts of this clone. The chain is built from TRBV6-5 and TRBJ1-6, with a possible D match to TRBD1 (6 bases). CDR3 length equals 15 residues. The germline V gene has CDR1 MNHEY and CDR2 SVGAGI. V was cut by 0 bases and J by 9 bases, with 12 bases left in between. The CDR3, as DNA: TGTGCCAGCAGTTACTCGCGGCAGGGGAGTTCACCCCTCCACTTT. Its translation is CASSYSRQGSSPLHF.

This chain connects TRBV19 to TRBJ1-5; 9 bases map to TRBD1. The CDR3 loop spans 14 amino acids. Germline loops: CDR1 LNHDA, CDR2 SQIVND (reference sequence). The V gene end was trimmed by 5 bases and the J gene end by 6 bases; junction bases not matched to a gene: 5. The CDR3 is CASSPGTGPQPQHF. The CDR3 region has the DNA TGTGCCAGTAGTCCGGGGACAGGGCCTCAGCCCCAGCATTTT.

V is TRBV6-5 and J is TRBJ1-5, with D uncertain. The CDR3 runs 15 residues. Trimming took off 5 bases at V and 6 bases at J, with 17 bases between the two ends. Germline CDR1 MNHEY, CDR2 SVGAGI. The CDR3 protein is CASSPNPGGGQPQHF. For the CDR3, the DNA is TGTGCCAGCAGTCCCAACCCTGGAGGCGGTCAGCCCCAGCATTTT.

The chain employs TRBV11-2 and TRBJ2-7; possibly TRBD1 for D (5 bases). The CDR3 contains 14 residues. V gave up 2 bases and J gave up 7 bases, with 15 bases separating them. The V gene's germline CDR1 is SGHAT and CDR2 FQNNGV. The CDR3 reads CASSLYTTVQEQYF. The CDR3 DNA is TGTGCCAGCAGCTTATATACGACAGTGCAAGAGCAGTACTTC.

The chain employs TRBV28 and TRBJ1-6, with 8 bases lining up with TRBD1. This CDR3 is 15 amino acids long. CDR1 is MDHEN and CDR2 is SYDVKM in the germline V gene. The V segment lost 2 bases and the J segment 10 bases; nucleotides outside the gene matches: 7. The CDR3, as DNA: TGTGCCAGCAGTTTACCTTCGACAGGGGCCTCACCCCTCCACTTT. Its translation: CASSLPSTGASPLHF.

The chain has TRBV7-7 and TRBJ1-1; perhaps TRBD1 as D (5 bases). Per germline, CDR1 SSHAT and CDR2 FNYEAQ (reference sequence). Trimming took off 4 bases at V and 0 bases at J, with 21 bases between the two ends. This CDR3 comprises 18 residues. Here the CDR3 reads CASSSEPPGGPMNTEAFF. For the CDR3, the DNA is TGTGCCAGCAGCTCTGAGCCCCCCGGGGGACCCATGAACACTGAAGCTTTCTTT.